This paragraph covers one T cell receptor beta chain sequence. Its antigen is not identified. Trimming shortened V by 7 bases and J by 6 bases, and 14 bases separated the two germline ends. The CDR3 has 12 residues. Germline assignment: CDR1 DFQATT and CDR2 SNEGSKA (reference sequence). These data are taken from a study of T cells after yellow fever vaccination. Study context: Fractions low in cell number were prepared with SMART-Seq v4 Ultra Low Input. Study results and caveats: A secondary response was less intense yet reached its peak sooner, at day 5 versus 15.

Conversion of TCR transcripts into cDNA relied on 5'RACE template switching, which added a universal primer site and UMIs. MiXCR, run by TCRdb on the 5' RACE reads, gives a single entry per CDR3 protein. This table has about 240,000 distinct CDR3 sequences, less than 9% appearing once. The sample consisted of CD4+ T cells sorted from PBMCs, taken 15 days after the yellow fever booster vaccination. The clonotype originates from a man under 40 who received the YFV17D yellow fever vaccine. This chain joins TRBV20-1 and TRBJ2-3; weak D call: TRBD2 (5 bases). As DNA, the CDR3 is TGCAGTGTTCCGACTAACTCCGATACGCAGTATTTT. This sequence encodes CSVPTNSDTQYF.